The 12 T cell receptor beta chains listed next were all sequenced from one sample in a study of Graves' ophthalmopathy and Graves' hyperthyroidism. CDR3 regions of TCR beta were amplified from RNA transcripts. An opening RT-PCR round employed HTBI primers and preceded a second-round multiplex PCR. One entry per CDR3 protein results from TCRdb running MiXCR on the multiplex PCR reads. This sample has about 700,000 distinct CDR3 sequences, with about 41% found just once. The sample was peripheral blood. The receptors were gathered from an adult man with Graves' ophthalmopathy.

The gene calls are TRBV7-7 and TRBJ2-1, with TRBD1 as a possible D gene (7 bases). The germline gives CDR1 SSHAT, CDR2 FNYEAQ (reference sequence). The CDR3 is 18 amino acids. Written as DNA, the CDR3 is TGTGCTAGCGGCCCAACAGGGGCCGGGGTTTTCTCCTACAATGAGCAGTTCTTC. Translating gives CASGPTGAGVFSYNEQFF.

This sequence joins TRBV3-1 and TRBJ2-5; TRBD1 agrees at 10 bases. This CDR3 region has 18 residues. Germline lookup yields CDR1 LGHDT and CDR2 YNNKEL (reference sequence). V was pared by 1 base and J by 3 bases, with 11 bases of the junction left unmatched. As DNA, the CDR3 is TGTGCCAGCAGCCAAGGGGGACAGGGGACACCCTTTGAAGAGACCCAGTACTTC. Amino acids: CASSQGGQGTPFEETQYF.

This sequence joins TRBV4-2 and TRBJ2-5, with TRBD1 identical over 7 bases. Germline V gives CDR1 LGHNA, CDR2 YNFKEQ. Unmatched junction bases numbered 11, after V lost 3 bases and J lost 4 bases. The CDR3 is 16 residues long. CDR3 sequence reads: CASSQDRRRQTETQYF. In DNA form, the CDR3 reads TGTGCCAGCAGCCAGGACAGGAGGCGCCAGACAGAGACCCAGTACTTC.

This clonotype occurred many times. This chain connects TRBV5-1 to TRBJ2-5; 8 nucleotides line up with TRBD2. The V gene end was trimmed by 4 bases and the J gene end by 5 bases; junction bases not matched to a gene: 7. Germline CDR1 SGHRS, CDR2 YFSETQ. CDR3 length equals 14 residues. In nucleotides, the CDR3 is TGCGCCAGCAGCACAGGACCGGGAGGGGAGACCCAGTACTTC. This codes for CASSTGPGGETQYF.

This clonotype occurred a few times. Its ends do not fully match the called genes, so a read error is possible. The chain recombines TRBV7-3 with TRBJ2-5; D may be TRBD1 or TRBD2 (5 bases each). This CDR3 contains 13 residues. Germline V gene lookup returns CDR1 SGHTA and CDR2 FQGTGA. The CDR3 DNA sequence: TGTACCAGCAGCTTAGTTTCTGGGGGGACCCAGTACTTC. Translation: CTSSLVSGGTQYF.

This clonotype has only a few counts. The chain has TRBV2 and TRBJ1-5; possibly TRBD1 for D (5 bases). V was cut by 5 bases and J by 4 bases, with 12 bases left in between. This CDR3 contains 14 residues. CDR1 and CDR2 (germline): SNHLY, FYNNEI. The chain's CDR3 is CASSPRGANQPQHF. CDR3 nucleotides: TGTGCCAGCAGTCCCCGAGGGGCGAATCAGCCCCAGCATTTT.

Details on this clonotype: A read error may produce the germline difference seen at one junction end. This sequence joins TRBV2 and TRBJ1-5; possibly TRBD1 for D (5 bases). The CDR3 runs 13 residues. Germline V gives CDR1 SNHLY, CDR2 FYNNEI. The CDR3 protein is CACSVQGVETQHF. CDR3 nucleotides: TGTGCCTGCAGCGTCCAGGGCGTCGAGACCCAGCATTTT.

Concerning this clonotype itself: Germline and junction disagree at one end, which may indicate a read error. V is TRBV18 and J is TRBJ2-5, with D perhaps matching TRBD2 (6 bases). The CDR3 spans 12 residues. CDR1 and CDR2 from the germline V gene are KGHSH and LQKENI. CDR3 sequence: CASSPRREPRDF. CDR3 nucleotides: TGTGCCAGCTCACCACGCCGGGAGCCCAGGGACTTC. Looking up the rest from reference TRBV18 and TRBJ2-5 gives the full variable domain: NAGVMQNPRHLVRRRGQEARLRCSPMKGHSHVYWYRQLPEEGLKFMVYLQKENIIDESGMPKERFSAEFPKEGPSILRIQQVVRGDSAAYFCASSPRREPRDFGPGTRLLVL.

This clonotype was seen many times. The gene calls are TRBV19 and TRBJ2-7; D unresolved. CDR3 length equals 12 residues. V was clipped by 8 bases and J by 2 bases, with 10 bases between them. Per germline, CDR1 LNHDA and CDR2 SQIVND (reference sequence). CDR3 loop: CASGSSAYEQYF. DNA for the CDR3: TGTGCCAGTGGTTCCTCGGCCTACGAGCAGTACTTC.

This clonotype was detected only once. The chain joins TRBV29-1 to TRBJ1-5; D unclear. V lost 6 bases and J lost 11, with 17 bases in between. Germline V lookup: CDR1 SQVTM, CDR2 ANQGSEA. The CDR3 has 12 amino acids. The CDR3 spells CSVEERRETQHF. The CDR3 DNA is TGCAGCGTGGAGGAGCGGAGGGAGACCCAGCATTTT.

This clonotype was found many times. The chain combines TRBV9 with TRBJ2-5; D is possibly TRBD1 (5 bases). The germline CDR1 and CDR2 sequences are SGDLS and YYNGEE. With 3 bases removed from V and 4 bases from J, the gap between germline ends came to 16 bases. The CDR3 has 15 amino acids. The CDR3 is CASSAGQGFGETQYF. The CDR3 DNA reads as TGTGCCAGCAGCGCCGGGCAGGGCTTTGGAGAGACCCAGTACTTC.

This chain joins TRBV7-7 and TRBJ2-2, with D uncertain. CDR1 and CDR2 from the germline V gene are SSHAT and FNYEAQ (reference sequence). Trimming shortened V by 1 base and J by 9 bases, and 15 bases separated the two germline ends. This CDR3 comprises 15 residues. DNA for the CDR3: TGTGCCAGCAGCTTAGACGACGAACCACAGAGGGAGCTGTTTTTT. This sequence encodes CASSLDDEPQRELFF. The entire variable domain, with the rest obtained from reference TRBV7-7 and TRBJ2-2, is as follows: GAGVSQSPRYKVTKRGQDVTLRCDPISSHATLYWYQQALGQGPEFLTYFNYEAQPDKSGLPSDRFSAERPEGSISTLTIQRTEQRDSAMYRCASSLDDEPQRELFFGEGSRLTVL.